The source of this TCR beta chain is a study of response to subunit inactivated influenza vaccine (dated by TCRdb to 2016 to 2018). Some background on the complete study: The study used deep quantitative T cell receptor repertoire profiling to track responses to a trivalent subunit inactivated influenza vaccine.

A word on this clonotype: There is no known antigen for this receptor. Qualities for individual bases were not recorded, and no much larger clone is one base off.

The protocol used for the library was RT-PCR. Sequencing instrument: Illumina HiSeq 2500. In-frame beta chains were kept once TCRdb had trimmed the public reads at Q25 with fastp and called clones with MiXCR. Identical CDR3 protein sequences are pooled into one entry, listed with their most common genes and DNA. A total of hundreds of thousands of distinct CDR3 sequences appear in this sample, roughly 14% of them only once. The biggest ten clones account for around 10% of the sample. Looking up the germline V gene (reference sequence) yields CDR1 PRHDT and CDR2 FYEKMQ. The junction carries 9 bases between V and J, which are trimmed by 2 bases and 6 bases respectively. The CDR3 holds 13 amino acids from the cysteine to the phenylalanine. Of the read, only the CDR3 DNA is kept; its 39 bases are in frame from base 1. What the work shows at the level of the full study, not this receptor alone: The authors proposed that each seasonal influenza vaccination may bring in only a limited number of new T cells.

Recombination joined TRBV13 with TRBJ2-3; no D gene is confidently identified. This clonotype was sampled from a man aged 50 to 59 who received an inactivated influenza vaccine. Donor details come from another sample of the same person, matched by shared clones. The material was PBMCs from blood, obtained roughly 12 days after vaccination. The DNA sequence reads TGTGCCAGCAGCTTAACGACGGTCGATACGCAGTATTTT. The encoded protein is CASSLTTVDTQYF.